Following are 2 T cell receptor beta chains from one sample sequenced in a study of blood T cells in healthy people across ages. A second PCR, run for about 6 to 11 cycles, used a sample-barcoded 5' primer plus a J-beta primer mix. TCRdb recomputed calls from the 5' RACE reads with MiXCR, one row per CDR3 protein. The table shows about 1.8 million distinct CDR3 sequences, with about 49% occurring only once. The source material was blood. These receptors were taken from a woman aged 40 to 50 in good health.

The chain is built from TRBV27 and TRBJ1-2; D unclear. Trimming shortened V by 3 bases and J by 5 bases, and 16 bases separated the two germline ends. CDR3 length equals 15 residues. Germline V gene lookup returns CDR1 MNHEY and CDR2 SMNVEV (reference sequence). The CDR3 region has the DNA TGTGCCAGCAGTTTCTCCACCTACGACCCATATGGCTACACCTTC. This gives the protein CASSFSTYDPYGYTF.

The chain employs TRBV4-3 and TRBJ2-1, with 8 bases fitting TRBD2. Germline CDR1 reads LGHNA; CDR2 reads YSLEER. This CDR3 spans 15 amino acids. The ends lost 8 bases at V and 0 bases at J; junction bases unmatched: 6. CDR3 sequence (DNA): TGCGCCAGCGCTCAAAGCGGGGGCTCCTACAATGAGCAGTTCTTC. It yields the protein CASAQSGGSYNEQFF.